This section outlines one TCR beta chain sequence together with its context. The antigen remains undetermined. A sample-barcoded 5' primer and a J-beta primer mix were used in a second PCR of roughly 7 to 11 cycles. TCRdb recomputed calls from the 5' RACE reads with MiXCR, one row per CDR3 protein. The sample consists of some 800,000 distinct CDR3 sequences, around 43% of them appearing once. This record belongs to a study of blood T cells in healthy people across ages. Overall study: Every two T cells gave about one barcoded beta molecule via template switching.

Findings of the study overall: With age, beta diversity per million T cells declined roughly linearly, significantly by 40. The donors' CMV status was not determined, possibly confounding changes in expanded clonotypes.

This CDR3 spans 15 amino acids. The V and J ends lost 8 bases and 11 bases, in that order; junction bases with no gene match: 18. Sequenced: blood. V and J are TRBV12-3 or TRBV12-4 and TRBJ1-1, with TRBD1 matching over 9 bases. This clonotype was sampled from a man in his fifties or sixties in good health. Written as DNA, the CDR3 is TGTGCCAGCCGAACTCAAGGACAGGGGCAAGCGGGGGCTTTCTTT. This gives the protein CASRTQGQGQAGAFF.